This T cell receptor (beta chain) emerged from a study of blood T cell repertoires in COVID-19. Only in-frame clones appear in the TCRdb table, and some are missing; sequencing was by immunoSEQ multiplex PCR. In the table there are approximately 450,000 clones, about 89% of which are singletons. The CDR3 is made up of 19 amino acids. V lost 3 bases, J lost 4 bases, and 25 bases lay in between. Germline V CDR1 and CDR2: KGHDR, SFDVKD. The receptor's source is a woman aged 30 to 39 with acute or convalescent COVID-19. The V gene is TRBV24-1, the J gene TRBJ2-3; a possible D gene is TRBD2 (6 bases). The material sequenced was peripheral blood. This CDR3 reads CATSDPSGRTNLSPDTQYF. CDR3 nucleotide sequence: TGTGCCACCAGTGATCCCTCGGGGCGGACTAATCTCAGTCCAGATACGCAGTATTTT.